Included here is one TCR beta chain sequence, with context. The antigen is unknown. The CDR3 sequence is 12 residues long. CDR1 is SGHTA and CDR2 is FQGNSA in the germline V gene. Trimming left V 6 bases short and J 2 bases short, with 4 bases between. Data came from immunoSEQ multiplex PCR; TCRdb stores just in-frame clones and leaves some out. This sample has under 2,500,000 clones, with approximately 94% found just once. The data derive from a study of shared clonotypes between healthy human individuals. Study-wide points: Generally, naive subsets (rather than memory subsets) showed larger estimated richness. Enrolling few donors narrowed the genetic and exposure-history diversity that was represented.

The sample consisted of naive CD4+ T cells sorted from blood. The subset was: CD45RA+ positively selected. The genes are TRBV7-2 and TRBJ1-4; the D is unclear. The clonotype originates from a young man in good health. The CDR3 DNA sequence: TGTGCCAGCAGGGTGACTAATGAAAAACTGTTTTTT. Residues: CASRVTNEKLFF.